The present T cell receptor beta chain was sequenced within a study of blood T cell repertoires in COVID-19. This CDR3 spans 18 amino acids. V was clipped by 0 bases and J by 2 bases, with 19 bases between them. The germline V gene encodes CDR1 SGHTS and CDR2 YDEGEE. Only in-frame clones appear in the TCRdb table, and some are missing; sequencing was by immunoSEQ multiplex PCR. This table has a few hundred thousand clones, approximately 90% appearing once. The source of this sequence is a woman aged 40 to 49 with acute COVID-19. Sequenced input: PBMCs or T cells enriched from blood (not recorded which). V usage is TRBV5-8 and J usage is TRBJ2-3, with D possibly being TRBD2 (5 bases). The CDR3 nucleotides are TGTGCCAGCAGCTTGGGTATTTACAAGTTAGCGATCACAGATACGCAGTATTTT. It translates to CASSLGIYKLAITDTQYF.